This is a list of T cell receptor beta chains from one sample in a study of blood T cell repertoires in COVID-19. The data were produced by immunoSEQ multiplex PCR, yet TCRdb's version contains in-frame clones alone and is incomplete. The table lists around 57,000 clones, approximately 79% of them singletons, with less than 7% in the top ten. The sequenced material came from peripheral blood. The receptors derive from a woman in her seventies with acute or convalescent COVID-19. The CDR3 runs from the conserved cysteine through the conserved F or W. The D gene is left open where the match is weak. For some rows the clone size is stated as once, few or many, or as a class when expanded; others skip it.

- | TRBD1 | TRBJ2-1 | TRBV6-6 | CASSLIAYTFPGQRNNEQFF | TGTGCCAGCAGTCTTATAGCCTACACCTTCCCGGGACAGAGAAACAATGAGCAGTTCTTC
- | TRBD2 | TRBJ2-4 | TRBV28 | CASKSGGVAKNIQYF | TGTGCCAGCAAGAGCGGGGGGGTAGCCAAAAACATTCAGTACTTC
- | TRBD2 | TRBJ2-1 | TRBV7-3 | CASSLWERGPYNEQFF | TGTGCCAGCAGCTTATGGGAGCGGGGGCCCTACAATGAGCAGTTCTTC
- | TRBD1 | TRBJ2-7 | TRBV2 | CASSERTGVAYEQYF | TGTGCCAGCAGTGAGCGAACAGGGGTGGCCTACGAGCAGTACTTC
few | - | TRBJ1-4 | TRBV5-1 | CASSPLQGATNEKLFF | TGCGCCAGCAGCCCGCTACAGGGTGCAACTAATGAAAAACTGTTTTTT
few | - | TRBJ2-7 | TRBV10-2 | CASRDSLYEQYF | TGCGCCAGCAGGGACAGCCTCTACGAGCAGTACTTC
- | TRBD1 | TRBJ1-1 | TRBV6-6 | CASSKPGQGARTEAFF | TGTGCCAGCAGTAAACCGGGACAGGGGGCTCGGACTGAAGCTTTCTTT
- | - | TRBJ2-2 | TRBV6-4 | CASKTHANTGELFF | TGTGCCAGCAAGACTCACGCGAACACCGGGGAGCTGTTTTTT
- | - | TRBJ1-4 | TRBV2 | CASSPRLATNEKLFF | TGTGCCAGCAGTCCGAGACTAGCAACTAATGAAAAACTGTTTTTT
- | - | TRBJ1-6 | TRBV5-6 | CASSSNINSPLHF | TGTGCCAGCAGCTCCAACATCAATTCACCCCTCCACTTT
- | - | TRBJ2-7 | TRBV20-1 | CSASPAPGGGGALYEQYF | TGCAGTGCGAGTCCAGCCCCAGGGGGCGGGGGGGCCCTATACGAGCAGTACTTC
- | - | TRBJ2-3 | TRBV5-8 | CASSSLGRTTDTQYF | TGTGCCAGCAGCTCGTTGGGGAGAACCACAGATACGCAGTATTTT